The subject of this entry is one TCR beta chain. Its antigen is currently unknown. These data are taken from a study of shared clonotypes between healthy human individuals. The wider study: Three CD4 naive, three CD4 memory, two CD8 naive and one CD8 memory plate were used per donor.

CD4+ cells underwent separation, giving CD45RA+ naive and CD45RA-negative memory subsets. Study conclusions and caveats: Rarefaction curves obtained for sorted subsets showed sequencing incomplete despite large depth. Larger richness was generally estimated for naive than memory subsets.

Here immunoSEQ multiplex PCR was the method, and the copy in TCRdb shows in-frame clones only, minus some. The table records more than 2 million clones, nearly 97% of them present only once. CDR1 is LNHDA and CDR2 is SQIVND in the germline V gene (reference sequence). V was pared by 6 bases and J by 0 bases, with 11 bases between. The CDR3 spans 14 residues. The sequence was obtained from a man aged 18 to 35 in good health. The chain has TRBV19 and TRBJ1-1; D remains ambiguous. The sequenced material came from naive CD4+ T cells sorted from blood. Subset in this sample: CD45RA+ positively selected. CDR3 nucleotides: TGTGCCAGTAGGCGGACCCTCTTGAACACTGAAGCTTTCTTT. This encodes CASRRTLLNTEAFF.